Described below is a single T cell receptor (beta chain) sequence and its context. Its target is unknown. The data belong to a study of T cell responses to AZD1222 COVID-19 vaccine. Study findings and constraints: Scientists sampled the repertoires only once the peak T cell response had passed. Among vaccine-associated CD4 TCRs, coverage spanned spike, with dominance at 160-218 and 743-854. Seropositive at baseline were only 5 to 7 AZD1222 recipients.

V lost 6 bases, J lost 2 bases, and 2 bases stayed unmatched. Germline V gene sequence: CDR1 MDHEN, CDR2 SYDVKM. CDR3 length: 14 amino acids. This table comes from immunoSEQ multiplex PCR, and its TCRdb copy is limited to in-frame clones, with some not included. The data contain 140,000 to 150,000 clones, 92% of them seen just once; the ten biggest clones take up 2.5% to 4%. Researchers grouped second doses given at about 4 or about 12 weeks into one pool. The chain joins TRBV28 to TRBJ2-2; the match to TRBD1 covers 8 bases. The sequence was collected from an adult who received the AZD1222 COVID-19 vaccine. The specimen was peripheral blood, collected 28 days after the second AZD1222 dose. The CDR3 protein is CASRSGGNTGELFF. The CDR3 DNA sequence: TGTGCCAGCAGGTCAGGGGGCAACACCGGGGAGCTGTTTTTT.